This T cell receptor beta chain appears in the sequencing data of a study of control samples from healthy donors and cancer patients. Some clones are missing from TCRdb's copy, which holds only in-frame ones; the method was immunoSEQ multiplex PCR. The sample has over 75,000 clones; roughly four fifths are singletons. Germline V gene lookup returns CDR1 MNHEY and CDR2 SVGAGI. The length of the CDR3 is 14 residues. The V segment lost 6 bases and the J segment 6 bases; nucleotides outside the gene matches: 8. The sample taken for sequencing was blood. The genes are TRBV6-5 and TRBJ1-5; 7 bases align to TRBD1. The TCR sequence derives from a man in his sixties in good health. The CDR3 DNA sequence: TGTGCCAGCAGCGGAATTGACAGGGCTCAGCCCCAGCATTTT. It specifies CASSGIDRAQPQHF.